This T cell receptor beta chain derives from a study of Ad26.COV2.S vaccination and SARS-CoV-2 variants. Looking at the study overall: The authors gave Ad26.COV2.S intramuscularly, either once or twice 56 days apart.

Only in-frame clones appear in the TCRdb table, and some are missing; sequencing was by immunoSEQ multiplex PCR. The sample shows hundreds of thousands of clones, about 89% of them seen only once. Treatment noted: 19 received Ad26.COV2.S at low or high dose, single or two shots; roughly 5 received placebo; per-sample allocation not given. Samples analyzed were those drawn on day 63 after the first vaccine or placebo injection. This Boston cohort included adults aged 18-55 years. V was pared by 1 base and J by 6 bases, with 3 bases of the junction left unmatched. The germline gives CDR1 SGHRS, CDR2 YFSETQ. The CDR3 loop spans 13 amino acids.

The TCR sequence derives from a person between 18 and 59 years old who received the Ad26.COV2.S COVID-19 vaccine or a placebo. V and J are TRBV5-1 and TRBJ1-2, with 7 bases that match TRBD1. The sequences come from peripheral blood, collected in a trial of Ad26.COV2.S vaccine versus placebo. The CDR3 DNA follows: TGCGCCAGCAGCTTGACCAGGGGGGATGGCTACACCTTC. This codes for CASSLTRGDGYTF.